This entry lists 18 T cell receptor beta chains sequenced from one sample in a study of CD8+ T cells in alopecia areata. Noted treatment: oral pan-JAK inhibitor, 5-10 mg twice daily. Once RNA had been extracted, it was reverse transcribed into cDNA to act as the sequencing template. Profiling relied on immunoSEQ multiplex PCR, and the TCRdb table lists in-frame clones only, not all of them. The sample lists 150,000 to 200,000 clones; 50% to 65% were seen once. The sequences come from CD4+ T cells sorted from blood, collected at week 24, from a patient treated with tofacitinib. The receptors come from a human donor with alopecia areata.

This chain uses TRBV7-2 with TRBJ2-7; D unresolved. This CDR3 region has 13 residues. Germline V lookup: CDR1 SGHTA, CDR2 FQGNSA. Between the trimmed V and J ends, which lost 5 bases and 2 bases, there was a span of 10 bases. In DNA, the CDR3 is TGTGCCAGCAGCCCACAGTGGCCCTACGAGCAGTACTTC. It translates to CASSPQWPYEQYF.

The V and J genes are TRBV30 and TRBJ2-3; D is perhaps TRBD1 (6 bases). Germline V gene lookup returns CDR1 GTSNPN and CDR2 SVGIG (reference sequence). V lost 0 bases and J lost 6, with 10 bases in between. The CDR3 length is 13 residues. The CDR3 sequence: CAWSVPGADTQYF. CDR3 DNA sequence: TGTGCCTGGAGTGTCCCAGGGGCTGATACGCAGTATTTT.

This chain connects TRBV19 to TRBJ1-5, with unresolved D. V was trimmed by 3 bases and J by 3 bases, leaving 9 bases between them. This CDR3 has 14 amino acids. CDR1 and CDR2 (germline): LNHDA, SQIVND (reference sequence). The CDR3 sequence: CASSMEKFNQPQHF. DNA for the CDR3: TGTGCCAGTAGTATGGAAAAATTCAATCAGCCCCAGCATTTT.

V and J are TRBV7-6 and TRBJ2-1; 7 positions match TRBD2. Trimming took 1 base from V and 2 from J; bases not matched to a gene: 14. The length of the CDR3 is 19 residues. The germline gives CDR1 SGHVS, CDR2 FNYEAQ. CDR3 amino acids: CASSLVGSNGGGTYNEQFF. As DNA, the CDR3 is TGTGCCAGCAGCTTAGTTGGGAGTAACGGCGGGGGTACCTACAATGAGCAGTTCTTC.

The V and J genes are TRBV6-1 and TRBJ2-5, with TRBD1 matching over 7 bases. Germline V gene sequence: CDR1 MNHNS, CDR2 SASEGT. The CDR3 runs 11 residues. V lost 8 bases to trimming and J lost 3 bases; unmatched junction nucleotides: 0. The CDR3 protein is CASGTEETQYF. The CDR3 region has the DNA TGTGCCAGCGGGACAGAAGAGACCCAGTACTTC.

The CDR3 DNA sequence: TGTGCCAGCAGTCCCCAACCAACCAACTATGGCTACACCTTC. Translating it yields CASSPQPTNYGYTF. The chain uses TRBV27 and TRBJ1-2; D ambiguous. V lost 5 bases to trimming and J lost 2 bases, with 12 bases between them. The CDR3 contains 14 residues. Germline V lookup: CDR1 MNHEY, CDR2 SMNVEV (reference sequence).

V and J are TRBV2 and TRBJ1-5, with D perhaps TRBD1 (6 bases). Trimming pared 6 bases from V and 0 bases from J, leaving 12 bases between. Germline values: CDR1 SNHLY, CDR2 FYNNEI. The CDR3 is 15 residues long. The chain's CDR3 is CASRGQFYSNQPQHF. The CDR3 DNA reads as TGTGCCAGCAGAGGACAGTTTTATAGCAATCAGCCCCAGCATTTT.

The gene calls are TRBV7-2 and TRBJ1-4; 9 bases map to TRBD1. Germline CDR1 SGHTA, CDR2 FQGNSA. The ends lost 3 bases at V and 8 bases at J; junction bases unmatched: 13. The CDR3 sequence is 17 residues long. CDR3 protein: CASSLGQGGTRREKLFF. The CDR3 region has the DNA TGTGCCAGCAGCTTGGGACAGGGAGGGACACGCAGGGAAAAACTGTTTTTT.

This clone appeared once. This chain connects TRBV6-5 to TRBJ2-3, with a weak D call TRBD1 (5 bases). Trimming shortened V by 0 bases and J by 8 bases, and 6 bases separated the two germline ends. The CDR3 spans 12 residues. Germline CDR1 is MNHEY and CDR2 is SVGAGI. Here the CDR3 reads CASSYSQGTQYF. DNA for the CDR3: TGTGCCAGCAGTTACTCCCAGGGTACGCAGTATTTT.

This clone was seen a few times. This chain joins TRBV29-1 and TRBJ1-1; D is unresolved. Germline loops: CDR1 SQVTM, CDR2 ANQGSEA. This CDR3 has 10 amino acids. With 5 bases removed from V and 4 bases from J, the gap between germline ends came to 5 bases. The CDR3 reads CSVSITEAFF. The CDR3 region has the DNA TGCAGCGTTTCCATCACTGAAGCTTTCTTT.

This clone was found a few times. The chain carries TRBV7-2 and TRBJ2-1; D remains unclear. This CDR3 has 13 amino acids. Trimming left V 0 bases short and J 3 bases short, with 3 bases between. Germline-derived CDR1 and CDR2 are SGHTA and FQGNSA. CDR3 residues: CASSLASYNEQFF. The CDR3, as DNA: TGTGCCAGCAGCTTAGCTAGCTACAATGAGCAGTTCTTC.

This chain links TRBV30 with TRBJ1-5; 12 bases line up with TRBD1. Germline values: CDR1 GTSNPN, CDR2 SVGIG (reference sequence). The length of the CDR3 is 16 residues. Losses at the gene ends were 3 bases for V and 2 bases for J; bases not matched to a gene: 5. CDR3 residues: CAWRGQGAGGNQPQHF. The CDR3 nucleotides read TGTGCCTGGAGGGGACAGGGGGCCGGTGGCAATCAGCCCCAGCATTTT.

This chain joins TRBV4-1 and TRBJ1-4; D ambiguous. Germline CDR1 is MGHRA and CDR2 is YSYEKL. This CDR3 spans 13 amino acids. Trimming cost V 4 bases and J 7 bases, with 10 bases left between them. This chain's CDR3 is CASSLLPSEKLFF. The CDR3 nucleotides are TGCGCCAGCAGCCTCCTACCGTCTGAAAAACTGTTTTTT.

This chain joins TRBV29-1 and TRBJ2-7, with D possibly being TRBD2 (5 bases). The CDR3 sequence is 13 residues long. V lost 1 base to trimming and J lost 5 bases, with 12 bases between them. CDR1 is SQVTM, CDR2 ANQGSEA, per germline. The CDR3 nucleotides read TGCAGCGTTGAAGTGGTGGAGAGGGACGAGCAGTACTTC. The encoded protein is CSVEVVERDEQYF.

This clone was observed a few times. The chain is built from TRBV6-6 and TRBJ2-7; 7 bases align to TRBD1. This CDR3 spans 12 amino acids. The germline CDR1 and CDR2 sequences are MNHNY and SVGAGI (reference sequence). V gave up 8 bases and J gave up 2 bases; unmatched junction bases: 3. This CDR3 is CASGQDTYEQYF. CDR3 in DNA: TGTGCCAGCGGACAGGACACCTACGAGCAGTACTTC.

This chain links TRBV6-1 with TRBJ2-1, with 15 bases that match TRBD2. The germline V gene encodes CDR1 MNHNS and CDR2 SASEGT. Trimming removed 4 bases from V and 9 bases from J; junction bases left unmatched: 10. The CDR3 totals 17 residues. In DNA form, the CDR3 reads TGTGCCAGCAGTGGTTCTCGGACTAGCGGGGGGGTCAGTGAGCAGTTCTTC. As protein: CASSGSRTSGGVSEQFF.

In the case of this clone: Other DNA sequences in the sample encode the same CDR3. The chain uses TRBV6-1 and TRBJ1-2, with D tentatively TRBD1 (5 bases). Germline CDR1 reads MNHNS; CDR2 reads SASEGT. The CDR3 runs 13 residues. The ends were cut back, 7 bases at V and 2 bases at J, with 11 bases in the middle. CDR3 sequence reads: CASTPTVNYGYTF. DNA for the CDR3: TGTGCCAGCACCCCGACAGTAAACTATGGCTACACCTTC.

This clone was counted between two and nine times. This chain connects TRBV15 to TRBJ1-5; D unresolved. The CDR3 has 14 amino acids. Germline V lookup: CDR1 LNHNV, CDR2 YYDKDF (reference sequence). Trimming cost V 1 base and J 3 bases, with 7 bases left between them. The CDR3 is CATSRGGPNQPQHF. The CDR3 DNA is TGTGCCACCAGCAGAGGCGGACCCAATCAGCCCCAGCATTTT.